This is a list of T cell receptor beta chains from one sample in a study of blood T cell repertoires in COVID-19. Profiling relied on immunoSEQ multiplex PCR, and the TCRdb table lists in-frame clones only, not all of them. The sample lists some 230,000 clones, 86% occurring once. The source material was peripheral blood. These receptors all stem from a woman aged 50 to 60 with COVID-19, enrolled during active disease. Each CDR3 is given with its conserved first and last residue. A D gene is named only where the DNA matches it firmly. Only some rows state a clone size, as once, few, many or a class for expanded clones.

j_gene | v_gene | d_gene | abundance | CDR3nt | CDR3aa
TRBJ2-3 | TRBV5-8 | . | once | TGTGCCAGCAGCTTGCTCCAGGGGACAGATACGCAGTATTTT | CASSLLQGTDTQYF
TRBJ2-6 | TRBV5-1 | TRBD1 | . | TGCGCCAGCAGCCAGTCGACAGGGCCGAGCTCTGGGGCCAACGTCCTGACTTTC | CASSQSTGPSSGANVLTF
TRBJ1-1 | TRBV2 | . | . | TGTGCCGCTCCGAGGCAGATCACTGAAGCTTTCTTT | CAAPRQITEAFF
TRBJ2-2 | TRBV2 | . | once | TGTGCCAGTCATTTCGACCCGGGGTCCGGGGAGCTGTTTTTT | CASHFDPGSGELFF
TRBJ1-2 | TRBV7-8 | TRBD1 | . | TGTGCCAGCAGCTCGACAGGGATCCATGGCTACACCTTC | CASSSTGIHGYTF
TRBJ2-5 | TRBV6-1 | . | . | TGTGCCAGCAGTGAAGGGGTAGGCGGGCACCAAGAGACCCAGTACTTC | CASSEGVGGHQETQYF
TRBJ2-1 | TRBV4-1 | . | . | TGCGCCAGCAGCCAAGATCGGTGGGGCCCAGGATACAATGAGCAGTTCTTC | CASSQDRWGPGYNEQFF
TRBJ1-2 | TRBV7-6 | . | . | TGTGCCAGCAGCTTAGGGGCTGGGAGCTCCAACTATGGCTACACCTTC | CASSLGAGSSNYGYTF
TRBJ2-5 | TRBV5-1 | . | . | TGCGCCAGCAGCGAAAGCGGGGAGACCCAGTACTTC | CASSESGETQYF
TRBJ1-3 | TRBV10-1 | . | . | TGCGCCAGCAGTGAACATCTTGGAAACACCATATATTTT | CASSEHLGNTIYF
TRBJ1-5 | TRBV3-1/TRBV3-2 | . | few | TGTGCCAGCAGCCAAGCAGGGGTGGGTCAGCCCCAGCATTTT | CASSQAGVGQPQHF
TRBJ1-2 | TRBV24-1 | . | once | TGTGCCACCAGTGGGAGGGCAGGGTTATCACAGGATGGCTACACCTTC | CATSGRAGLSQDGYTF
TRBJ1-4 | TRBV5-1 | . | . | TGCGCCAGCCGGGATCAGGAAAAACTGTTTTTT | CASRDQEKLFF
TRBJ2-3 | TRBV6-5 | TRBD1 | . | TGTGCCAGCAGTTACGACCGGGACAGGGCAACAGATACGCAGTATTTT | CASSYDRDRATDTQYF
TRBJ2-1 | TRBV7-2 | . | . | TGTGCCAGCAGCCTCCGTCTTTCCTACAATGAGCAGTTCTTC | CASSLRLSYNEQFF
TRBJ2-7 | TRBV28 | TRBD1 | . | TGTGCCAGCACCCGGGACAGGAGAAACTCCTACGAGCAGTACTTC | CASTRDRRNSYEQYF
TRBJ2-2 | TRBV10-3 | TRBD1 | . | TGTGCCATCAGTGCGACAGGGGGCGCGGGTACCACCGGGGAGCTGTTTTTT | CAISATGGAGTTGELFF
TRBJ2-5 | TRBV10-2 | . | . | TGCGCCAGCACTGGGGAGGAGACCCAGTACTTC | CASTGEETQYF
TRBJ2-2 | TRBV3-1/TRBV3-2 | . | . | TGTGCCAGCAGCCAAGATACTTCGCCAACCGGGGAGCTGTTTTTT | CASSQDTSPTGELFF
TRBJ2-5 | TRBV27 | . | . | TGTGCCAGCAGTTTACGGGCGAGGAGGGTGTACGAGACCCAGTACTTC | CASSLRARRVYETQYF
TRBJ2-7 | TRBV6-5 | . | . | TGTGCCAGCAGTTACTCGAGGAGTACCTACGAGCAGTACTTC | CASSYSRSTYEQYF
TRBJ2-3 | TRBV6-2/TRBV6-3 | TRBD2 | . | TGTGCCAGCAGTAGCCCAGGACTAGCGAGGGATACGCAGTATTTT | CASSSPGLARDTQYF
TRBJ2-2 | TRBV10-3 | TRBD1 | . | TGTGCCATCAGTATACAGGGGGTCACCGGGGAGCTGTTTTTT | CAISIQGVTGELFF
TRBJ1-2 | TRBV9 | . | . | TGTGCCAGCAGCGTATTAGGGGGTGGCTACACCTTC | CASSVLGGGYTF
TRBJ2-7 | TRBV5-5 | . | . | TGTGCCAGCAGCGCGGAGTACTTC | CASSAEYF
TRBJ2-5 | TRBV30 | TRBD2 | once | TGTGCCTGGGCCCTCGGACTAGCGGGGGTTGGGACCCAGTACTTC | CAWALGLAGVGTQYF
TRBJ2-3 | TRBV7-3 | TRBD2 | . | TGTGCCAGCAGCTTAAGTAGGCGGGAGGGGGATACGCAGTATTTT | CASSLSRREGDTQYF
TRBJ2-2 | TRBV18 | . | once | TGTGCCAGCTCACCTCAGGGACTGGCGAACACCGGGGAGCTGTTTTTT | CASSPQGLANTGELFF
TRBJ1-5 | TRBV10-3 | . | . | TGTGCCATCAGTGTAAGCCTGAATCAGCCCCAGCATTTT | CAISVSLNQPQHF
TRBJ2-5 | TRBV2 | . | once | TGTGCCAGCCTCCGGGACATTCAAGAGACCCAGTACTTC | CASLRDIQETQYF
TRBJ1-5 | TRBV6-5 | . | . | TGTGCCAGCAGTTACAGGGGAACCCAGCCCCAGCATTTT | CASSYRGTQPQHF
TRBJ1-2 | TRBV12-3/TRBV12-4 | TRBD1 | . | TGTGCCAGCAGCGTGGGACAGGGACGCTACACCTTC | CASSVGQGRYTF
TRBJ2-5 | TRBV11-2 | . | . | TGTGCCAGCAGCGGGGGGTCCGTGGAGACCCAGTACTTC | CASSGGSVETQYF
TRBJ2-7 | TRBV10-3 | TRBD2 | . | TGTGCCATCAGTGCGGGGGGGGCGTTGTACGAGCAGTACTTC | CAISAGGALYEQYF
TRBJ1-5 | TRBV30 | . | . | TGTGCCTGGAGTGCCGGTGGGCAGGGGAATCAGCCCCAGCATTTT | CAWSAGGQGNQPQHF
TRBJ2-3 | TRBV12-3/TRBV12-4 | . | once | TGTGCCAGCAGTCCCTCCACAGATACGCAGTATTTT | CASSPSTDTQYF
TRBJ1-2 | TRBV19 | . | . | TGTGCCAGTAGTAAAGACAGAACTAACTATGGCTACACCTTC | CASSKDRTNYGYTF
TRBJ1-2 | TRBV5-4 | . | once | TGTGCCAGCAGGCAGACAACAGTTTTGGCCATTCTACGAACTAACTATGGCTACACCTTC | CASRQTTVLAILRTNYGYTF
TRBJ1-2 | TRBV6-5 | . | . | TGTGCCAGCAGTTACTCGTCAGGGGACTATGGCTACACCTTC | CASSYSSGDYGYTF
TRBJ1-5 | TRBV19 | . | . | TGTGCCAGTAGTCTCCAGGGTAAGCCCCAGCATTTT | CASSLQGKPQHF
TRBJ1-5 | TRBV5-8 | . | . | TGTGCCAGCAGCTTGGGGGCACCCAGCAATCAGCCCCAGCATTTT | CASSLGAPSNQPQHF
TRBJ1-5 | TRBV19 | . | few | TGTGCCAGTAGTATCTTAACCAGGGGTGTAGGTCAGCCCCAGCATTTT | CASSILTRGVGQPQHF
TRBJ2-5 | TRBV2 | . | . | TGTGCCATCGACGGACTGTTAAAAGAGACCCAGTACTTC | CAIDGLLKETQYF
TRBJ1-6 | TRBV11-2 | . | once | TGTGCCACGGGGGAAAGGGCCTATAATTCACCCCTCCACTTT | CATGERAYNSPLHF
TRBJ2-3 | TRBV10-1 | . | . | TGCGCCAGCAGTGAGACTACGGATCCCACAGATACGCAGTATTTT | CASSETTDPTDTQYF